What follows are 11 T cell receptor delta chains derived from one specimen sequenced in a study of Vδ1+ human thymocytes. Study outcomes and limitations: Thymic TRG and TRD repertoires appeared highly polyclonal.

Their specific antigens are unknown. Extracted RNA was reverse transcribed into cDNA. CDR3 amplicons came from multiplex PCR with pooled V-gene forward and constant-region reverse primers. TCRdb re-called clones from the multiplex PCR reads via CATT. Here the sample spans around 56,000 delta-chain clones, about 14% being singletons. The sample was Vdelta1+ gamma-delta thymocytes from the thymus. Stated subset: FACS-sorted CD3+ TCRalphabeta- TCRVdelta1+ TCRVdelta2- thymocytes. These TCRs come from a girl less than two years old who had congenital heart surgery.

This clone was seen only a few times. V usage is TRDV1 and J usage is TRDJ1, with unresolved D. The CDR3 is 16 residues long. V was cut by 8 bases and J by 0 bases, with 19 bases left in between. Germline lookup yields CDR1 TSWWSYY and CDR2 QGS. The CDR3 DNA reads TGTGCTCTTATGTTACTCCGGGGTCTACACACCGATAAACTCATCTTT. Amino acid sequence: CALMLLRGLHTDKLIF.

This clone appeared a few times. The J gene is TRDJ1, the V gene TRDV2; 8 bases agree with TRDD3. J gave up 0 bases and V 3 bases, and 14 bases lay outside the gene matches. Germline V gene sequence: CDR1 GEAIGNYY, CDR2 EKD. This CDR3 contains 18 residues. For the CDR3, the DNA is TGTGCCTGTGACGAGACGTACTGGGGGGTCCCGTACACCGATAAACTCATCTTT. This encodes CACDETYWGVPYTDKLIF.

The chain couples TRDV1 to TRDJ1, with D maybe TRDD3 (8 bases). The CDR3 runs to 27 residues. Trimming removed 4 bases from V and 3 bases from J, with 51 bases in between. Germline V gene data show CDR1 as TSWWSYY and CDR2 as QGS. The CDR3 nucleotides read TGTGCTCTTGGGGGAAACATACCGATTTCCTACCGAGGGGCCATTGGGGGATCGGACTTAAGTGCCGATAAACTCATCTTT. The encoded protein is CALGGNIPISYRGAIGGSDLSADKLIF.

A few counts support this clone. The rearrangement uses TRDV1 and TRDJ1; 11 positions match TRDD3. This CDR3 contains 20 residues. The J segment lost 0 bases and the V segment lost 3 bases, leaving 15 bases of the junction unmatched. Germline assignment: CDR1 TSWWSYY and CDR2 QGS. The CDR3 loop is CALGDSSTPLGDRYTDKLIF. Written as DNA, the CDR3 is TGTGCTCTTGGGGACTCCTCCACGCCACTGGGGGATAGGTACACCGATAAACTCATCTTT.

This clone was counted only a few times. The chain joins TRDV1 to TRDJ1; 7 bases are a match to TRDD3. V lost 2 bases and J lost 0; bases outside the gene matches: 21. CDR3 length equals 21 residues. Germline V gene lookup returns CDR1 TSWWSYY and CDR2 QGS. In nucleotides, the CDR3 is TGTGCTCTTGGGGAATCCCGACTCGATACTTCGAGTCTGGGGGACACCGATAAACTCATCTTT. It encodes CALGESRLDTSSLGDTDKLIF.

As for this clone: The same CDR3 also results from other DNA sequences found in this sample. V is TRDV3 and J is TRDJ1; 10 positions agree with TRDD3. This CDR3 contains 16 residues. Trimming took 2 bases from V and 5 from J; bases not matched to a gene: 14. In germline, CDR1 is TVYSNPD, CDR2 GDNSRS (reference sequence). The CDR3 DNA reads TGTGCCTTTTCGATCTTAGTCTGGGGGATAACAGATAAACTCATCTTT. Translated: CAFSILVWGITDKLIF. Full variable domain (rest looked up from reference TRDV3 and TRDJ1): CDKVTQSSPDQTVASGSEVVLLCTYDTVYSNPDLFWYRIRPDYSFQFVFYGDNSRSEGADFTQGRFSVKHILTQKAFHLVISPVRTEDSATYYCAFSILVWGITDKLIFGKGTRVTVEP.

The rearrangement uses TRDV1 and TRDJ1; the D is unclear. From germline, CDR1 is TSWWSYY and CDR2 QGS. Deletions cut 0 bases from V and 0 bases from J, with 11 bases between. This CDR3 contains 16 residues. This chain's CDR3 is CALGELPLAYTDKLIF. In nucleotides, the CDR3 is TGTGCTCTTGGGGAACTTCCTTTAGCCTACACCGATAAACTCATCTTT.

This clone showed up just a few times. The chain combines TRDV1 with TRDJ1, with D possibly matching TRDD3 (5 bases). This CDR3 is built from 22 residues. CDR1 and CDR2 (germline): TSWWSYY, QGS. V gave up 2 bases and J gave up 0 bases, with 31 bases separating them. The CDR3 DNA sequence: TGTGCTCTTGGGGAATTACATTCTATGGATTTCCCTGGGAAAACGTACACCGATAAACTCATCTTT. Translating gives CALGELHSMDFPGKTYTDKLIF.

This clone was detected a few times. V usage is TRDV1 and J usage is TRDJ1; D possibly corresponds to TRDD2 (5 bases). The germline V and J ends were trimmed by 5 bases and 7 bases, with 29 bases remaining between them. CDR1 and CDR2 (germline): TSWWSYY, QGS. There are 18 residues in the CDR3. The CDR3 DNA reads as TGTGCTCTTGGGCCTTTCCTTGTTTCATTTACTTCACCCTCTAAACTCATCTTT. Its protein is CALGPFLVSFTSPSKLIF.

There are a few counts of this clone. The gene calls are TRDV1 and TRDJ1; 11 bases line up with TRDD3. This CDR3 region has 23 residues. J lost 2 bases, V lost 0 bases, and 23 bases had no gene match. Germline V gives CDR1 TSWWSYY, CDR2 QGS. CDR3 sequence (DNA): TGTGCTCTTGGGGAACTCAAAGGAGCCTACTACTGGGGGATAGGTCGGAAAACCGATAAACTCATCTTT. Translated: CALGELKGAYYWGIGRKTDKLIF.

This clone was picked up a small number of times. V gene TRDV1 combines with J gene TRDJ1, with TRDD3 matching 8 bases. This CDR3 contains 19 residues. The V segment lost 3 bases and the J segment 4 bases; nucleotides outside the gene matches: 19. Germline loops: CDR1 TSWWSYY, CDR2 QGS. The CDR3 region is CALGDSGLRDYWGHDKLIF. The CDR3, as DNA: TGTGCTCTTGGGGATTCAGGTCTGCGAGATTACTGGGGGCACGATAAACTCATCTTT.